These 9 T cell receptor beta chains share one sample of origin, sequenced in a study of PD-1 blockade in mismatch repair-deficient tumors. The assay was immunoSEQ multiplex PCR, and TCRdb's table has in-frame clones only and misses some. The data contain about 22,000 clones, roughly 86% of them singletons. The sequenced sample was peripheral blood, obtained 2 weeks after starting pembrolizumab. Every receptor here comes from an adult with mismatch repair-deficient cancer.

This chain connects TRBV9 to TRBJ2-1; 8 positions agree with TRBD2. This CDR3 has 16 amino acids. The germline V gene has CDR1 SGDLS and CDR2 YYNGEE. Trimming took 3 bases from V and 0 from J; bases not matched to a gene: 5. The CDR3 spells CASSGERENSYNEQFF. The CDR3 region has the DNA TGTGCCAGCAGCGGGGAGCGGGAGAACTCCTACAATGAGCAGTTCTTC.

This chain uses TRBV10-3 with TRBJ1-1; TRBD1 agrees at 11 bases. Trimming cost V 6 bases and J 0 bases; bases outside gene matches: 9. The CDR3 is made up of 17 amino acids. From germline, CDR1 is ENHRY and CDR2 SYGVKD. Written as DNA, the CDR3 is TGTGCCATCAGGCCTGGACAGGGGGCAGATATGAACACTGAAGCTTTCTTT. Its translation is CAIRPGQGADMNTEAFF.

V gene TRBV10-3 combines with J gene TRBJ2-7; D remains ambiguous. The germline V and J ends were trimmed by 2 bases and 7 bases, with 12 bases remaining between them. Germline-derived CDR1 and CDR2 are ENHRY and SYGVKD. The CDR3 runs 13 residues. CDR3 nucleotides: TGTGCCATCAGTGAGAGGTTAGAAGAGGAGCAGTACTTC. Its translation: CAISERLEEEQYF.

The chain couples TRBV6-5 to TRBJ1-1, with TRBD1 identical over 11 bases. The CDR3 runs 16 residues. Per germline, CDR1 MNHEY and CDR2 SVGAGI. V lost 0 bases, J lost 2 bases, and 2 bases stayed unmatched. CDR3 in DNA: TGTGCCAGCAGTTACTCCGGGACAGGGGGAAACACTGAAGCTTTCTTT. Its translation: CASSYSGTGGNTEAFF.

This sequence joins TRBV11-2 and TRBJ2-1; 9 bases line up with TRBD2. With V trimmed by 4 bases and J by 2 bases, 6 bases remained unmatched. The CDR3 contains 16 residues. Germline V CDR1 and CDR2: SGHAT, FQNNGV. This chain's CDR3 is CASSWLAGEAYNEQFF. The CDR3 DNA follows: TGTGCCAGCAGCTGGTTAGCGGGAGAGGCCTACAATGAGCAGTTCTTC.

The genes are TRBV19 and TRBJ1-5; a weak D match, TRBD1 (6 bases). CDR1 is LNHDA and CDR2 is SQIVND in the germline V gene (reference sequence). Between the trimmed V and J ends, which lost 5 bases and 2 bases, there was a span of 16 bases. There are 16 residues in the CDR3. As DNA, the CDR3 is TGTGCCAGTAGTCTTGATCGGGCAGGGGGCAATCAGCCCCAGCATTTT. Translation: CASSLDRAGGNQPQHF.

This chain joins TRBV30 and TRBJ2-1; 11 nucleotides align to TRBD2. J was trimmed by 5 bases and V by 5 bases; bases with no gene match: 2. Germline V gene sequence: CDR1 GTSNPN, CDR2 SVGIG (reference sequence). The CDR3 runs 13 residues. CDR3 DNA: TGTGCCTGGGGGGGACTAGCGGACAATGAGCAGTTCTTC. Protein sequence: CAWGGLADNEQFF.

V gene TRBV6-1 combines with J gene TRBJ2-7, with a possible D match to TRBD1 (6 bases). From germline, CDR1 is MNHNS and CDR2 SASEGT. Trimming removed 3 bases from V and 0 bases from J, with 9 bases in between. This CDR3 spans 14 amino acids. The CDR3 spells CASSDRGHSYEQYF. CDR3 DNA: TGTGCCAGCAGTGACAGGGGCCACTCCTACGAGCAGTACTTC.

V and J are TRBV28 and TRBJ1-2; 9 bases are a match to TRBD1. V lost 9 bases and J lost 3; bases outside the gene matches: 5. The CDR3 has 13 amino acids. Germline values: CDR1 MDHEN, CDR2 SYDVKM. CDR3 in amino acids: CASTTGGDYGYTF. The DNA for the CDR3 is TGTGCCAGTACAACAGGGGGCGACTATGGCTACACCTTC.